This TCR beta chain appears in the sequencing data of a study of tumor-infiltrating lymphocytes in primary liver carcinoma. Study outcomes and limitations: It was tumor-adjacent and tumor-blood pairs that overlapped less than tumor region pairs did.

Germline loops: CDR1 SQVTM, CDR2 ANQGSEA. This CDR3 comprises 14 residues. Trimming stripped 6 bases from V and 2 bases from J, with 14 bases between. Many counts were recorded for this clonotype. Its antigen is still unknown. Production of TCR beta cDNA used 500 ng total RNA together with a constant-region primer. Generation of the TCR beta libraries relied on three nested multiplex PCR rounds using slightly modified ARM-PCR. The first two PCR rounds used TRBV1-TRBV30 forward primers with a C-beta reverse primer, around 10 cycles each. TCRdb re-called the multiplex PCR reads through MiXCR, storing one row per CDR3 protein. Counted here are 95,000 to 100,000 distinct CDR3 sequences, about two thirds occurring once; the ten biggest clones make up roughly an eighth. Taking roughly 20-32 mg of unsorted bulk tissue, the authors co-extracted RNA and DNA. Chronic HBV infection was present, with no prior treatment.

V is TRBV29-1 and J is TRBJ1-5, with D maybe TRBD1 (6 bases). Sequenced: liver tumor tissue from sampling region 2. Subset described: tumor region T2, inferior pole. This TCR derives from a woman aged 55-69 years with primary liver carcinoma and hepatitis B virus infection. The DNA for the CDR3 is TGCAGCGTCGGCCAGGGGTCAGGCAATCAGCCCCAGCATTTT. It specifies CSVGQGSGNQPQHF.